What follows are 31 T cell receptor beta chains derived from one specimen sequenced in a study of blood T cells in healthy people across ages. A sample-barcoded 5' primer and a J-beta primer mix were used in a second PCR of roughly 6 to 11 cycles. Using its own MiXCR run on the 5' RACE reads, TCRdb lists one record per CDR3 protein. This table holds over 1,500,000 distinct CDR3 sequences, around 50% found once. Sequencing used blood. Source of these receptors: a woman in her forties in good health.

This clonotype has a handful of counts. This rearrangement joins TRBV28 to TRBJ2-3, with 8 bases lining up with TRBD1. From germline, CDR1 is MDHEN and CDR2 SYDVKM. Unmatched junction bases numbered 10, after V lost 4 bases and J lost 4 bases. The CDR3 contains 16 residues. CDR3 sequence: CASSSTTGALPDTQYF. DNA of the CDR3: TGTGCCAGCAGTTCCACGACAGGGGCGCTCCCAGATACGCAGTATTTT.

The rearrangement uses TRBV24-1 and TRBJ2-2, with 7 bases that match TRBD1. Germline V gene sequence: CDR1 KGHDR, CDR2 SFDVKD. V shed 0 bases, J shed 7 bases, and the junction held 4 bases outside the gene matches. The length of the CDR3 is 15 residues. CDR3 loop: CATSDLSDRVGELFF. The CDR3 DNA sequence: TGTGCCACCAGTGATTTGTCTGACAGGGTCGGGGAGCTGTTTTTT.

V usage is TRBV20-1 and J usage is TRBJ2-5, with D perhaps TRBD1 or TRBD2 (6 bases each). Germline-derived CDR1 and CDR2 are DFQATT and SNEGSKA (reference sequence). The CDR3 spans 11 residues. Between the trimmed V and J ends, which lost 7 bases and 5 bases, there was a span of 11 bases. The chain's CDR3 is CSGRGVETQYF. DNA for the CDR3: TGCAGTGGAAGGGGGGTGGAGACCCAGTACTTC.

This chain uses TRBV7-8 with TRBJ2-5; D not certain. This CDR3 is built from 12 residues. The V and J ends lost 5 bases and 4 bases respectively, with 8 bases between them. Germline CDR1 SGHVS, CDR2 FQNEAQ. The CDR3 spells CASSVVRETQYF. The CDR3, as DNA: TGTGCCAGCAGCGTAGTGCGAGAGACCCAGTACTTC.

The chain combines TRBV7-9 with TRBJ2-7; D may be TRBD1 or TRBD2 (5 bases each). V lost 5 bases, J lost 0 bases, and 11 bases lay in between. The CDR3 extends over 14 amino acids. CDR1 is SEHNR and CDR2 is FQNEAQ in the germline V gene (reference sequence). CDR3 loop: CASSSRETSYEQYF. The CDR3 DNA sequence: TGTGCCAGCAGCAGCAGGGAGACCTCCTACGAGCAGTACTTC. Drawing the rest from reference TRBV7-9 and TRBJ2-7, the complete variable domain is DTGVSQNPRHKITKRGQNVTFRCDPISEHNRLYWYRQTLGQGPEFLTYFQNEAQLEKSRLLSDRFSAERPKGSFSTLEIQRTEQGDSAMYLCASSSRETSYEQYFGPGTRLTVT.

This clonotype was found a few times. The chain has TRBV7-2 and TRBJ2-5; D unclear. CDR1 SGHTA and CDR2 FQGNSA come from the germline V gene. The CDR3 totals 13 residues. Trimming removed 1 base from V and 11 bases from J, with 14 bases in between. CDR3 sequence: CASSLGQARSQYF. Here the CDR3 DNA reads TGTGCCAGCAGCTTAGGCCAAGCTAGATCGCAGTACTTC. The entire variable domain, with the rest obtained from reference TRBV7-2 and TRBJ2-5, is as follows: GAGVSQSPSNKVTEKGKDVELRCDPISGHTALYWYRQSLGQGLEFLIYFQGNSAPDKSGLPSDRFSAERTGGSVSTLTIQRTQQEDSAVYLCASSLGQARSQYFGPGTRLLVL.

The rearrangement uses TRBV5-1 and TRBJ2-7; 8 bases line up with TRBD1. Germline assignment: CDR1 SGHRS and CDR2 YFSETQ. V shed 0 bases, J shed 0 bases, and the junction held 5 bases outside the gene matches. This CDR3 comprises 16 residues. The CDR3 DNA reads TGCGCCAGCAGCTTGGAACCCGGGACAGGCTCCTACGAGCAGTACTTC. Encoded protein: CASSLEPGTGSYEQYF.

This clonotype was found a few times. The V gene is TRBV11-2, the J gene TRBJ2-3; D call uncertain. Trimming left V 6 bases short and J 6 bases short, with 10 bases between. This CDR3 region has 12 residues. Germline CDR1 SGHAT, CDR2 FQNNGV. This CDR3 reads CASSRDRDTQYF. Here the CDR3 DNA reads TGTGCCAGCAGTCGAGATCGGGATACGCAGTATTTT. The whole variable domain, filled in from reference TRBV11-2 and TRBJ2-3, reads EAGVAQSPRYKIIEKRQSVAFWCNPISGHATLYWYQQILGQGPKLLIQFQNNGVVDDSQLPKDRFSAERLKGVDSTLKIQPAKLEDSAVYLCASSRDRDTQYFGPGTRLTVL.

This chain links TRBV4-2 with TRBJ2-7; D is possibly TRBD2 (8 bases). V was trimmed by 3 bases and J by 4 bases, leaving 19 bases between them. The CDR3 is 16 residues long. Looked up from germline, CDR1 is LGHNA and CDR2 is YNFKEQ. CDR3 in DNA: TGTGCCAGCAGCCACCCGGGAGGGGGCGTCGGGTACGAGCAGTACTTC. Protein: CASSHPGGGVGYEQYF.

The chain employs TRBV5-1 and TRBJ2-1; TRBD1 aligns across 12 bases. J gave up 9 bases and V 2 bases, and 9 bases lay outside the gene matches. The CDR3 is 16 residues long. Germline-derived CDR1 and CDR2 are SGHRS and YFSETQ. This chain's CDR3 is CASSFNPGQGAGEQFF. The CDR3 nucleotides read TGCGCCAGCAGCTTCAATCCGGGACAGGGGGCGGGTGAGCAGTTCTTC.

The CDR3 here is CASSQESRMNTEAFF. The DNA for the CDR3 is TGCGCCAGCAGCCAAGAGAGCAGGATGAACACTGAAGCTTTCTTT. This chain connects TRBV4-3 to TRBJ1-1; no firm D call. Germline CDR1 reads LGHNA; CDR2 reads YSLEER. The V end lost 0 bases, the J end lost 0 bases, and 8 bases lay between the germline ends. This CDR3 comprises 15 residues.

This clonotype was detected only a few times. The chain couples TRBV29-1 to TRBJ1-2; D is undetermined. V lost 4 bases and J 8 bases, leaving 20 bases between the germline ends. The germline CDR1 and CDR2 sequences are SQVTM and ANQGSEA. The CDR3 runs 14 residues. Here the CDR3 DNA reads TGCAGCGTTGCGGGCAAGGGAGCCCTAGTGGGCTACACCTTC. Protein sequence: CSVAGKGALVGYTF.

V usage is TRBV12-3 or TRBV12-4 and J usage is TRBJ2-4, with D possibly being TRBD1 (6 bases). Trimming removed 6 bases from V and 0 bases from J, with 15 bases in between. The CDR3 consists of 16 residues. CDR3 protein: CASRPPTQGAKNIQYF. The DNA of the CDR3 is TGTGCCAGCAGGCCCCCTACACAGGGAGCCAAAAACATTCAGTACTTC.

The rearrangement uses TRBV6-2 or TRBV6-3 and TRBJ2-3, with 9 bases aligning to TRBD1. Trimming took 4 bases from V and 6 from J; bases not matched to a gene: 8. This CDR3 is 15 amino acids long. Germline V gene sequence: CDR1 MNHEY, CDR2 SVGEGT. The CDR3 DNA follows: TGTGCCAGCAGTTCCAACCGGGACAGGGCTGATACGCAGTATTTT. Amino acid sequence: CASSSNRDRADTQYF.

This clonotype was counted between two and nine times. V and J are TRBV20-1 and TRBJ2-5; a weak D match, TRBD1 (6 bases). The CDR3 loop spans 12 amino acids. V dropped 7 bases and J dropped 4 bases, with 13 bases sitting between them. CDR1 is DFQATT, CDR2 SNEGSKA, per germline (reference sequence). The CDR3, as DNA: TGCAGTGGCCAGGGGCAGGGAGAGACCCAGTACTTC. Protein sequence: CSGQGQGETQYF.

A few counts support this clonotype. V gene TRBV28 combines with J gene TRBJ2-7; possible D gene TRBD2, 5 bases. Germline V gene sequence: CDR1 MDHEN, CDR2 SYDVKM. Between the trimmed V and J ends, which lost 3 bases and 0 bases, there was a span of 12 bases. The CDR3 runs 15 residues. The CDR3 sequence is CASSFHRGYSYEQYF. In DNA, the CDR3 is TGTGCCAGCAGTTTCCATCGGGGATACTCCTACGAGCAGTACTTC.

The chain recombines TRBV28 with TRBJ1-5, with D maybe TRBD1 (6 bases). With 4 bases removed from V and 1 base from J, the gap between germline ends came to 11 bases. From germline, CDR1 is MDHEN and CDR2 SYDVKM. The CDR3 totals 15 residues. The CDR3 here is CASSSYGQSNQPQHF. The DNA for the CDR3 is TGTGCCAGCAGTTCCTACGGACAGAGCAATCAGCCCCAGCATTTT. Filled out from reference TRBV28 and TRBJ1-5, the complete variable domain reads DVKVTQSSRYLVKRTGEKVFLECVQDMDHENMFWYRQDPGLGLRLIYFSYDVKMKEKGDIPEGYSVSREKKERFSLILESASTNQTSMYLCASSSYGQSNQPQHFGDGTRLSIL.

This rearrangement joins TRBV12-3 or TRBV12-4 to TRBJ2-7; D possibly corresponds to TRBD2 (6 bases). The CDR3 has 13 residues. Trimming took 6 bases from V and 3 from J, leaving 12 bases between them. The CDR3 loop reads CASRRGEDYEQYF. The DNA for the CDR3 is TGTGCCAGCAGAAGAGGGGAGGACTACGAGCAGTACTTC.

CDR3 sequence: CSGAPTGYNEQFF. CDR3 in DNA: TGCAGCGGCGCACCTACAGGGTACAATGAGCAGTTCTTC. The chain recombines TRBV29-1 with TRBJ2-1; weak D call: TRBD1 (6 bases). This CDR3 is 13 amino acids long. Trimming shortened V by 7 bases and J by 4 bases, and 14 bases separated the two germline ends. Germline loops: CDR1 SQVTM, CDR2 ANQGSEA.

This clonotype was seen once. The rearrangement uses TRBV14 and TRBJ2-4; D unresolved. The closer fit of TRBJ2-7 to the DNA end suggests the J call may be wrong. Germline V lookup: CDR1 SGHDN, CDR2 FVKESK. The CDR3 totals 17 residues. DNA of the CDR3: TGTGCCAGCAGCCAAGAAATTTTAAGCCAGAGACCCTACGAGCAGTACTTC. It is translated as CASSQEILSQRPYEQYF.

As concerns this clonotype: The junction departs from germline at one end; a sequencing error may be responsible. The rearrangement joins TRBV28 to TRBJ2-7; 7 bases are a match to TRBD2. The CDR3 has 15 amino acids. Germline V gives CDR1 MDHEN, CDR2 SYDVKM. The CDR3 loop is CASSWTGTTSYEQYF. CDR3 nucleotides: TGTGCCAGCAGTTGGACCGGGACTACCTCCTACGAGCAGTATTTC.

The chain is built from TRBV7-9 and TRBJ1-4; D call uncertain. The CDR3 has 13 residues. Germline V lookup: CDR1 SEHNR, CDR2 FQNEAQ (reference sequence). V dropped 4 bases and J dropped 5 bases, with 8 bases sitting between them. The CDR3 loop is CASSSRWNEKLFF. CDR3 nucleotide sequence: TGTGCCAGCAGCTCCAGGTGGAATGAAAAACTGTTTTTT.

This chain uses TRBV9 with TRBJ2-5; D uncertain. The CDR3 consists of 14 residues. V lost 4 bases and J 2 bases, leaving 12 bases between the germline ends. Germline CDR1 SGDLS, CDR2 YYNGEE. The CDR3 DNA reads TGTGCCAGCAGCCCCCGGCCAACACAAGAGACCCAGTACTTC. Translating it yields CASSPRPTQETQYF.

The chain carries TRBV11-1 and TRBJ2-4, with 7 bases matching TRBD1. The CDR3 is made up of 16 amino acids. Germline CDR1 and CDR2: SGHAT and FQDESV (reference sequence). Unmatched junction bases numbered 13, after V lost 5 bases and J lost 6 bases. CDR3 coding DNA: TGTGCCAGCAGCCCGTGGCCTCGACAGGGTTTAAACATTCAGTACTTC. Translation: CASSPWPRQGLNIQYF.

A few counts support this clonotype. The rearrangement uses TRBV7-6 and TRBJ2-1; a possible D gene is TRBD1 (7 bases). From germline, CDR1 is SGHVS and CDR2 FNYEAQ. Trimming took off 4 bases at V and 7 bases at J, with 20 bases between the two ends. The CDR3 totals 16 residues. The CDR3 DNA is TGTGCCAGCAGCTCCGCAGGGGGGACCCCCTTAAATGAGCAGTTCTTC. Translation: CASSSAGGTPLNEQFF. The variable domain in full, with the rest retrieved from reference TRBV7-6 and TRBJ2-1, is GAGVSQSPRYKVTKRGQDVALRCDPISGHVSLYWYRQALGQGPEFLTYFNYEAQQDKSGLPNDRFSAERPEGSISTLTIQRTEQRDSAMYRCASSSAGGTPLNEQFFGPGTRLTVL.

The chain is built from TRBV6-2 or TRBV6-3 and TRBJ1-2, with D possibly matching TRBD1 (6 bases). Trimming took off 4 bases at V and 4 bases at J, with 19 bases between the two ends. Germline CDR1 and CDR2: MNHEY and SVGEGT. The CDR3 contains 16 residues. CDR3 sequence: CASSSSGRQGGYGYTF. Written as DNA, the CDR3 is TGTGCCAGCAGTTCCTCGGGACGCCAAGGGGGCTATGGCTACACCTTC.

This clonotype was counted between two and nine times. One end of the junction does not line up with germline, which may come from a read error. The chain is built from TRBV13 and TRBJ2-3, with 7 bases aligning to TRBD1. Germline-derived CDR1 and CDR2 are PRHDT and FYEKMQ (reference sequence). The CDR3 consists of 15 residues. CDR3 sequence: CASSLVGQAADTQYF. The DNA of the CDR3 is TGTGCCAGCAGTTTAGTTGGACAGGCGGCAGATACGCAGTATTTT.

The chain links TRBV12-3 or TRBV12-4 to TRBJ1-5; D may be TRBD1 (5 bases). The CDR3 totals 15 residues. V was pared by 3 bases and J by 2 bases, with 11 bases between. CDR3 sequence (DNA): TGTGCCAGCAGTTTGTGGGGGACGCGCAATCAGCCCCAGCATTTT. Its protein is CASSLWGTRNQPQHF.

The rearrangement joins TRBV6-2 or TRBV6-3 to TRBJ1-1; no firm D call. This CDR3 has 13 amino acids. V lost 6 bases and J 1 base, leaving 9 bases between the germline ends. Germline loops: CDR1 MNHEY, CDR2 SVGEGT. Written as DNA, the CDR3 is TGTGCCAGCAGCACAGTAGCGAACACTGAAGCTTTCTTT. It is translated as CASSTVANTEAFF.

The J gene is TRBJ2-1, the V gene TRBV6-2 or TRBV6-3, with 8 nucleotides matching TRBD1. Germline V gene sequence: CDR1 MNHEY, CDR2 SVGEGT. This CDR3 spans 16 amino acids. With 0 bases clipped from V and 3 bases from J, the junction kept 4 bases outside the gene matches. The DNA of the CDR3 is TGTGCCAGCAGTTACTCGAGAGACAGGGGCTACAATGAGCAGTTCTTC. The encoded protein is CASSYSRDRGYNEQFF.

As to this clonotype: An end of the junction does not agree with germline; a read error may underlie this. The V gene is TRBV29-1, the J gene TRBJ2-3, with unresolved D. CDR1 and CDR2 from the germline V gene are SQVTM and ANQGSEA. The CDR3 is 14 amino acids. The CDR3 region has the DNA TGCGGCGTTGAGATTCCGCGGCTGGCAGATACGCAGTATTTT. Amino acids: CGVEIPRLADTQYF.